This TCR beta chain was identified in a study of shared clonotypes between healthy human individuals (dated by TCRdb to 2019 to 2021). Notes on the research overall: The cohort included three men and a couple of women between 18 and 49 years of age. For each donor, CD4 naive and CD4 memory were each given three plates, CD8 naive was given two plates, and CD8 memory was given one plate. Libraries were prepared and TCR repertoires were sequenced by different laboratories using diverse techniques, in order to increase sequencing depth and limit assay-specific biases. Leukapheresis yielded between about 0.85 and 10 billion PBMCs per donor. To estimate repertoire size and how much clonotypes are shared between individuals, the study performed deep sequencing of blood TCR repertoires from 4 to 6 healthy adults.

A remark on this clone: No cognate antigen has been identified for it. Per-base quality was not reported, and no clone a single base away is much larger than it.

The donors were healthy, HIV-negative adults who had no recently reported acute infections or vaccinations. Every donor was a Caucasian adult residing in Nashville, Tennessee, USA. CD8 memory samples combined magnetically selected CD45RO+ cells with CCR7-negative CD45RA+ effector memory (TemRA) cells. Blood was obtained by leukapheresis, after which PBMCs were separated by Ficoll-Histopaque density gradient centrifugation and cryopreserved in liquid nitrogen vapor phase. Purity and quantity of every magnetically sorted T cell population were checked by analytical flow cytometry. Each sorted fraction had its genomic DNA isolated and then quantified by UV absorbance on a Nanodrop 2000c. The full study reports these points: Pairwise subsampling indicated that sequencing depth was expected to affect the degree of clonotype sharing among donors. Even with the large sequencing depth, rarefaction of the sorted-subset datasets indicated that sequencing was incomplete. The genetic and exposure-history diversity represented was limited by the small number of donors. About 5% of naive CD4, approximately 3.7% of naive CD8, around 2.3% of memory CD4, and 0.35% to 0.5% of memory CD8 clonotypes were shared across a few donors. Clonotypes shared by all four sorted-subset donors showed higher generation probabilities than non-shared clonotypes. Sampling was restricted to blood, and TCR repertoires in tissue are likely to differ from TCR repertoires in blood. Estimated clonotype richness was generally larger for naive than for memory subsets.

Using the deep immunoSEQ assay, multiplex PCR amplified TCR CDR3 regions from genomic DNA. Extracted genomic DNA from each cell subset was spread evenly across all wells of several immunoSEQ 96-well plates, with each plate serving as a replicate. For sorted subsets, approximately 210 ng of genomic DNA, equivalent to around 29,000 T cell genomes, went into each replicate PCR. Purified libraries were measured with a Qubit 3.0 fluorometer, size-checked on a Bioanalyzer 2100, and measured again with the KAPA Library Quantification kit. Each immunoSEQ 96-well plate was sequenced on its own single-read 150-cycle Illumina NextSeq 550 flow cell. Per the authors' processing: Because the immunoSEQ output included only junctional sequences and no quality scores, the filtering could not be the same as the filtering used for full-length reads. To assign V/J genes and CDR3, sequences were annotated against IMGT germline references using PyIR, a Python wrapper for IgBLAST v1.9. Reads were removed for weak V/J assignments (E-value above 1e-6), missing CDR3, stop codons, out-of-frame junctions, or ambiguous translated residues. A V3J clonotype was defined by an identical inferred V gene, J gene, and CDR3 amino acid sequence. To compute the percentage overlap between repertoires, the number of shared unique clonotypes was divided by the size of the smaller repertoire. Three approaches were used to assess repertoire richness: RTK rarefaction, the Chao1 estimator, and Recon v2.1 estimates of unobserved clonotypes. Generation probabilities for all TCRbeta clonotypes obtained by the gDNA method from a few donors were computed using OLGA. The table comes from immuneACCESS by way of TCRdb, which keeps in-frame sequences with V and J called. Part of the clones is missing from these tables; in studies checked, under half for an unresolved V gene and the rest for unknown reasons. The V and J calls and clone size come from that table; D and trimming were worked out from the DNA. In this sample the table shows about 330,000 clones, roughly 87% of which occur a single time. The top ten hold 15% to 20% of the sample.

From its cysteine to its phenylalanine, the CDR3 spans 11 amino acids. The read is trimmed to its CDR3 DNA, 33 bases read in frame from base 1. The germline V gene encodes CDR1 SGHDT and CDR2 YYEEEE. The junction shows trimming of 3 bases on V and 6 bases on J, and the gene matches do not reach 0 bases of it. The origin of this receptor is a man aged 18 to 29 in good health. The sequencing sample was made of memory CD8+ T cells sorted from blood. The meaning of the sample's cell subset or site label: CD45RO+ cells pooled with CCR7-negative TemRA cells. The rearranged segments are TRBV5-6 and TRBJ2-7; 7 bases in the junction line up with TRBD2. The DNA is TGTGCCAGCAGCTCTAGCGGCGAGCAGTACTTC. The encoded protein is CASSSSGEQYF. Extended through the reference TRBV5-6 and TRBJ2-7 proteins, this CDR3 yields the full variable domain: DAGVTQSPTHLIKTRGQQVTLRCSPKSGHDTVSWYQQALGQGPQFIFQYYEEEERQRGNFPDRFSGHQFPNYSSELNVNALLLGDSALYLCASSSSGEQYFGPGTRLTVT.